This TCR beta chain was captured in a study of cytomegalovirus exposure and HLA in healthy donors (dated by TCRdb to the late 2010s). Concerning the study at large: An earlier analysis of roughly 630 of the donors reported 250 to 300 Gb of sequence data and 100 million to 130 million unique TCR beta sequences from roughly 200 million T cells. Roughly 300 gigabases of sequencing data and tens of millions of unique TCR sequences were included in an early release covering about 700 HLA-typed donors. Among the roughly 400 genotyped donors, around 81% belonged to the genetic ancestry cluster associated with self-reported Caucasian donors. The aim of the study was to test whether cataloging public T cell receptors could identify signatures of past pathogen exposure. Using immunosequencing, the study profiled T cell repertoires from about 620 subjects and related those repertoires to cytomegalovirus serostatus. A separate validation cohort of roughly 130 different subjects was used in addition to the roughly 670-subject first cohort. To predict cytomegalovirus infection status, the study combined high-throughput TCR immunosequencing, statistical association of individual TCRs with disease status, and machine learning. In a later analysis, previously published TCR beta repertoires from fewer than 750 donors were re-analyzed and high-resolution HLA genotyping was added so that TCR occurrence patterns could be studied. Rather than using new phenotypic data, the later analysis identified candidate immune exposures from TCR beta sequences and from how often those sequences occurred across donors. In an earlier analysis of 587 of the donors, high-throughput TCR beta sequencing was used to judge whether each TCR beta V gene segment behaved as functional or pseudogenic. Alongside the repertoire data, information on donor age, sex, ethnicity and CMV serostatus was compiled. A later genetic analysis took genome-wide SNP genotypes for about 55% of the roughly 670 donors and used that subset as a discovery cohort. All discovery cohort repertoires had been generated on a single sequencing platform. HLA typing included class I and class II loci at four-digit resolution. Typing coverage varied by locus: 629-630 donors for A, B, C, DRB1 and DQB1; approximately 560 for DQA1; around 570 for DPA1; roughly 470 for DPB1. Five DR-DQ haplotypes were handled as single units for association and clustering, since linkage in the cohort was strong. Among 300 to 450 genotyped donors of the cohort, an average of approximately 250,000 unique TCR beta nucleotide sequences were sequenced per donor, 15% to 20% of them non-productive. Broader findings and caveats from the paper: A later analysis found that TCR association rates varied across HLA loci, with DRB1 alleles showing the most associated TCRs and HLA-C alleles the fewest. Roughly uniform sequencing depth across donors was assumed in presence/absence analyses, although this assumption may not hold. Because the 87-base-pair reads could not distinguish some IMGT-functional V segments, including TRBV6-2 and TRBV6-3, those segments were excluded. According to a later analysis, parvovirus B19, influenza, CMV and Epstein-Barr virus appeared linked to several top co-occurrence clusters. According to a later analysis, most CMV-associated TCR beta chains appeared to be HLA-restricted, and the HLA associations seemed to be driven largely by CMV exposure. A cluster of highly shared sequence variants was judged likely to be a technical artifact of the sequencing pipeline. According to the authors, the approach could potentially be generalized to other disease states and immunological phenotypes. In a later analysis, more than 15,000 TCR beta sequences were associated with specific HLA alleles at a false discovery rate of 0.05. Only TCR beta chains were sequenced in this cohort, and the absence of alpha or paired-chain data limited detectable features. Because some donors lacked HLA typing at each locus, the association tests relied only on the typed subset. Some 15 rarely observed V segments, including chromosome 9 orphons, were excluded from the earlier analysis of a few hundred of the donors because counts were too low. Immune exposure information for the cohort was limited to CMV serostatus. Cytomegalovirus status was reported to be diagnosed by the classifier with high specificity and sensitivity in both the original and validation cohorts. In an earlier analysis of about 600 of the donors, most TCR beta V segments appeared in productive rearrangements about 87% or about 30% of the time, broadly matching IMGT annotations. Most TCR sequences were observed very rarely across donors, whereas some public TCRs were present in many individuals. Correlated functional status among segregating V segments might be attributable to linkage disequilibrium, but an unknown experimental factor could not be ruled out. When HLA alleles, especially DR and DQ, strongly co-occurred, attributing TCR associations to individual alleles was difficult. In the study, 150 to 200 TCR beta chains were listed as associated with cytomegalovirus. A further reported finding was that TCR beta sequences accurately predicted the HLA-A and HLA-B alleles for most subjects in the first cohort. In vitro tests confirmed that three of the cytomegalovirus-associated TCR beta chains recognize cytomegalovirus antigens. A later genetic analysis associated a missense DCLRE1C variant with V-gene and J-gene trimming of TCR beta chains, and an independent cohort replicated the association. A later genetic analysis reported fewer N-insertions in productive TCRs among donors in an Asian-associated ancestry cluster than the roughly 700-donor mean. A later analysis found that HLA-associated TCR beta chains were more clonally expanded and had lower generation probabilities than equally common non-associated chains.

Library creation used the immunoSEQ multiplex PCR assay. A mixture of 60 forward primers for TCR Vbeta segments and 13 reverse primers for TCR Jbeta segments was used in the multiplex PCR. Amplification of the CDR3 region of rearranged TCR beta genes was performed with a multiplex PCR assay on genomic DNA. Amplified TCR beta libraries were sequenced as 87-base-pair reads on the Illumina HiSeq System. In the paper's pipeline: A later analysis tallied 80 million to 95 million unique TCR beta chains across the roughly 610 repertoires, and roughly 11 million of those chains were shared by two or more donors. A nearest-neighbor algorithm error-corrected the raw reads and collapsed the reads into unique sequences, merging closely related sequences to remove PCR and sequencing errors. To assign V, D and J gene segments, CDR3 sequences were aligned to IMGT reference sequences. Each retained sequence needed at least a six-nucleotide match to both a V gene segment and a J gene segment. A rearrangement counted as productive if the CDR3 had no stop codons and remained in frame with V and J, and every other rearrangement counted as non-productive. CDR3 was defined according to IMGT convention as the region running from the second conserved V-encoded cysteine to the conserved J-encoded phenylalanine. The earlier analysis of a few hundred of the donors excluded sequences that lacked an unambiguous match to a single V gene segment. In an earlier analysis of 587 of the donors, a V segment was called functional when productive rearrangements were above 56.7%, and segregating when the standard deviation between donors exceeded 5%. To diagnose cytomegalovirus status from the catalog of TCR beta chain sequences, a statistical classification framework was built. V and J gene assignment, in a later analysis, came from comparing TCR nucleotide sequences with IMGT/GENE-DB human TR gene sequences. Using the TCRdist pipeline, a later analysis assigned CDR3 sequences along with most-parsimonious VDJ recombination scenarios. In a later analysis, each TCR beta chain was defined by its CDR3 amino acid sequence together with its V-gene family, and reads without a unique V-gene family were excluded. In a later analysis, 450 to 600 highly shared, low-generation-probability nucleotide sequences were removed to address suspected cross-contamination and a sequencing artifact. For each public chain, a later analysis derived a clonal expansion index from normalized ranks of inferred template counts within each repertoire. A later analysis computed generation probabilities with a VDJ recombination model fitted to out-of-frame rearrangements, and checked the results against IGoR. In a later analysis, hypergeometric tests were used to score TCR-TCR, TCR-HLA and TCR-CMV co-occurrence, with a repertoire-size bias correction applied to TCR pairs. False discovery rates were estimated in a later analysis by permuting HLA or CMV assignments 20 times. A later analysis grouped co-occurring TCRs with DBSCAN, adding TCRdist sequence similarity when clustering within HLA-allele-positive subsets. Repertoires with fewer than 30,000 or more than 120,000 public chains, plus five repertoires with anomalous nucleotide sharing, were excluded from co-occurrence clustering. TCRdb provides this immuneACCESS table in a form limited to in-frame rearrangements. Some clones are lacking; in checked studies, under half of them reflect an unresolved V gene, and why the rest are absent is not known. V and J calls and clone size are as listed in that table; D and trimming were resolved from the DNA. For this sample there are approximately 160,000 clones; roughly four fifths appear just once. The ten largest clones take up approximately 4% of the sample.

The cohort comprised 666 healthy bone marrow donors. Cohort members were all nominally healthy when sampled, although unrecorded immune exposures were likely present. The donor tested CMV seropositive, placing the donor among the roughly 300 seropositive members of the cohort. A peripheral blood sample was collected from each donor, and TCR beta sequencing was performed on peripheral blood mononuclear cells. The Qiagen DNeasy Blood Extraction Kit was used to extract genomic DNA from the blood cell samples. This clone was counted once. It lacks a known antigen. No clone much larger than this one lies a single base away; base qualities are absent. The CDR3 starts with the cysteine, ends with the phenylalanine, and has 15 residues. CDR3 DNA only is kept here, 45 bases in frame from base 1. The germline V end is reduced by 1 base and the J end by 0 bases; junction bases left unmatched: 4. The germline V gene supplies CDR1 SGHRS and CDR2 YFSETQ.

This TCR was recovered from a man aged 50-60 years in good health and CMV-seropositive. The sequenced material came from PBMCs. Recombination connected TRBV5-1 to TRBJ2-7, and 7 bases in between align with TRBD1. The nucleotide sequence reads TGCGCCAGCAGCTTGCACAGGGGTTTCTCCTACGAGCAGTACTTC. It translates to CASSLHRGFSYEQYF.